A selection of T cell receptor beta chains follows, all from one sample in a study of spatial heterogeneity in lung cancer. TCRdb analysed the 5' RACE reads with MiXCR anew, one entry per CDR3 protein. The sample yields more than 95,000 distinct CDR3 sequences, 12% seen once. The sequenced sample was PBMCs, obtained at follow-up. The receptors here all came from a male donor with early-stage non-small cell lung cancer. The CDR3 runs from the conserved cysteine through the conserved F or W. A D gene is named only where the DNA matches it firmly. The listing skips clone size in some rows; elsewhere it reads once, few, many or a size class.

>TRBV20-1|11|.|TRBJ1-1|.
TGCAGTGCTAGAATACACGCTGAAGCTTTCTTT
CSARIHAEAFF
>TRBV11-2|18|few|TRBJ1-4|TRBD1
TGTGCCAGCAGCTTAGATGGACAGGGGGCGCAGGGCACCGAAAAACTGTTTTTT
CASSLDGQGAQGTEKLFF
>TRBV11-2|13|.|TRBJ2-7|.
TGTGCCAGCAGCTTAGTTGGGCCCACCGAGCAGTACTTC
CASSLVGPTEQYF
>TRBV7-2|14|many|TRBJ2-3|.
TGTGCCAGCAGCTCACGACTCCTCACAGATACGCAGTATTTT
CASSSRLLTDTQYF
>TRBV20-1|15|many|TRBJ2-7|.
TGCAGTGCTAGAGATTCGAGCGGAGGTACCTACGAGCAGTACTTC
CSARDSSGGTYEQYF
>TRBV5-1|11|many|TRBJ2-7|.
TGCGCCAGCAGCTTGGAGCACGAGCAGTACTTC
CASSLEHEQYF
>TRBV5-1|15|few|TRBJ2-2|.
TGCGCCAGCAGCTCCTCATTGCCGCCCACCGGGGAGCTGTTTTTT
CASSSSLPPTGELFF
>TRBV3-1|18|few|TRBJ2-1|.
TGTGCCAGCAGCCAACCTCCCGGGTTCGGGACCTTTTACAATGAGCAGTTCTTC
CASSQPPGFGTFYNEQFF
>TRBV20-1|14|few|TRBJ2-2|.
TGCAGTGCTAGAGTTCCCGGGGTGGGCGGGGAGCTGTTTTTT
CSARVPGVGGELFF
>TRBV20-1|18|.|TRBJ2-6|TRBD1
TGCAGTGCTAGGGTGACAGGGGCCCCAACTTCTGGGGCCAACGTCCTGACTTTC
CSARVTGAPTSGANVLTF
>TRBV5-1|13|.|TRBJ1-2|.
TGCGCCAGCAGCTTGGAGCCCGGGAGCGGCTACACCTTC
CASSLEPGSGYTF
>TRBV4-2|16|.|TRBJ2-2|.
TGTGCCAGCAGCCTTACCCTGTCGTCGGGCACCGGGGAGCTGTTTTTT
CASSLTLSSGTGELFF
>TRBV29-1|13|many|TRBJ2-4|TRBD2
TGCAGCGTTGAAGGTCTAGCGGCCAACATTCAGTACTTC
CSVEGLAANIQYF
>TRBV5-1|16|.|TRBJ2-1|TRBD1
TGCGCCAGCAAGGGCGGACAGGGACTCTCCTACAATGAGCAGTTCTTC
CASKGGQGLSYNEQFF
>TRBV21-1|14|.|TRBJ2-7|.
TGTGCCAGCAGCCCGCCGAAGGACGGCTACGAGCAGTACTTC
CASSPPKDGYEQYF
>TRBV3-1|15|.|TRBJ1-2|.
TGTGCCAGCAGCCTTGGGCTTGGCCGATCGGAGGGCTACACCTTC
CASSLGLGRSEGYTF
>TRBV28|15|.|TRBJ1-5|.
TGTGCCAGCAGCGAGGGGTTCAGTGGCAATCAGCCCCAGCATTTT
CASSEGFSGNQPQHF
>TRBV4-1|14|many|TRBJ2-7|.
TGCGCCAGCAGCCACCCGGCTAGCCTACCCGAGCAGTACTTC
CASSHPASLPEQYF
>TRBV14|14|many|TRBJ2-1|TRBD2
TGTGCCAGCAGCATGACTAGCGGGGTCTATGAGCAGTTCTTC
CASSMTSGVYEQFF
>TRBV20-1|15|many|TRBJ1-1|TRBD1
TGCAGTGCTAGAGATGAGGGACAGTTTGGCACTGAAGCTTTCTTT
CSARDEGQFGTEAFF
>TRBV5-1|15|many|TRBJ1-4|TRBD1
TGCGCCAGCAGCTTGTGGGGACAGGCGAATGAAAAACTGTTTTTT
CASSLWGQANEKLFF
>TRBV2|16|few|TRBJ2-3|TRBD2
TGTGCCAGCCCTAAGAGCGGGGGCGGTCTCGGGGATACGCAGTATTTT
CASPKSGGGLGDTQYF
>TRBV24-1|15|.|TRBJ1-1|TRBD1
TGTGCCACCAGTGACCAATCGACAGGGGACACTGAAGCTTTCTTT
CATSDQSTGDTEAFF
>TRBV21-1|17|.|TRBJ1-6|.
TGTGCCAGCAGCAAAGCTAGGTGGGACAGTTATAATTCACCCCTCCACTTT
CASSKARWDSYNSPLHF
>TRBV7-2|15|many|TRBJ1-5|.
TGTGCCAGCAGCTTGAAGGGGCAGGGACGGCAGCCCCAGCATTTT
CASSLKGQGRQPQHF
>TRBV12-3/TRBV12-4|14|few|TRBJ1-1|TRBD1
TGTGCCAGCAGTTTTCGGACAGGGGGCACTGAAGCTTTCTTT
CASSFRTGGTEAFF
>TRBV10-3|17|.|TRBJ2-3|.
TGTGCCATCAGTGACCGAGGCGAGGGGCGTCGCACAGATACGCAGTATTTT
CAISDRGEGRRTDTQYF
>TRBV10-3|14|many|TRBJ2-7|TRBD1
TGTGCCATCAGTACGGGACAGGGGACCTACGAGCAGTACTTC
CAISTGQGTYEQYF
>TRBV12-3/TRBV12-4|16|.|TRBJ2-5|TRBD2
TGTGCCAGCAGTCATTCTAGCGGGGGGGCAAGAGAGACCCAGTACTTC
CASSHSSGGARETQYF
>TRBV4-1|18|.|TRBJ2-7|.
TGCGCCAGCAGCCAAGGCATCCTCCGACAGCTCCTAGGGGTCGAGCAGTACTTC
CASSQGILRQLLGVEQYF
>TRBV5-1|16|few|TRBJ2-3|.
TGCGCCAGCACCACTCGAGGAATGTCTAGCACAGATACGCAGTATTTT
CASTTRGMSSTDTQYF
>TRBV6-5|17|few|TRBJ1-6|.
TGTGCCAGCAGTTACAACGGACGACAGGACAATAATTCACCCCTCCACTTT
CASSYNGRQDNNSPLHF
>TRBV4-2|17|.|TRBJ2-1|TRBD2
TGTGCCAGCAGCTCGAGATATAGCGGGGGGTCCTCGCTTGAGCAGTTCTTC
CASSSRYSGGSSLEQFF
>TRBV7-8|13|.|TRBJ1-2|.
TGTGCCAGCAGCTTAGGGTCGCTCTATGGCTACACCTTC
CASSLGSLYGYTF
>TRBV27|14|many|TRBJ2-7|TRBD2
TGTGCCAGCAGTCTCCGGGGACTATACTACGAGCAGTACTTC
CASSLRGLYYEQYF
>TRBV4-1|18|few|TRBJ2-2|TRBD1
TGCGCCAGCAGCCAAGATCGAGGACAGGGGGCAGAAACCGGGGAGCTGTTTTTT
CASSQDRGQGAETGELFF
>TRBV9|12|.|TRBJ1-2|.
TGTGCCAGCAGCGAACACACCTATGGCTACACCTTC
CASSEHTYGYTF
>TRBV2|14|few|TRBJ2-3|.
TGTGCCAGCAGCCTAGACAGACGCACAGATACGCAGTATTTT
CASSLDRRTDTQYF